This is a list of T cell receptor beta chains from one sample in a study of shared clonotypes between healthy human individuals. Only in-frame clones appear in the TCRdb table, and some are missing; sequencing was by immunoSEQ multiplex PCR. The sample shows about 1.1 million clones, 77% of them seen only once. Material for sequencing was memory CD4+ T cells from PBMCs. All receptors come from a man aged 18 to 30 in good health. Some clones in this sample may be carry-over from other donors' samples. The CDR3 runs from the conserved cysteine through the conserved F or W. D genes are given only for firm matches. For some rows the clone size is stated as once, few or many, or as a class when expanded; others skip it.

>TRBV11-2|TRBD1|-|TRBJ2-2
CASSLRTGGFVGELFF
TGTGCCAGCAGCCTGCGGACAGGGGGCTTTGTCGGGGAGCTGTTTTTT
>TRBV7-3|-|-|TRBJ2-6
CASSQSGPPGANVLTF
TGTGCCAGCAGCCAAAGCGGGCCTCCTGGGGCCAACGTCCTGACTTTC
>TRBV5-1|-|few|TRBJ2-7
CASSLENEQYF
TGCGCCAGCAGCTTGGAGAACGAGCAGTACTTC
>TRBV19|-|-|TRBJ1-1
CASAPGDTEAFF
TGTGCCAGTGCACCAGGAGATACTGAAGCTTTCTTT
>TRBV6-1|-|-|TRBJ1-2
CASSGEGRYGYTF
TGTGCCAGCAGTGGTGAAGGGAGGTATGGCTACACCTTC
>TRBV7-9|TRBD1|-|TRBJ1-1
CASSPRGQMNTEAFF
TGTGCCAGCAGCCCAAGGGGACAGATGAACACTGAAGCTTTCTTT
>TRBV7-3|TRBD2|once|TRBJ2-1
CASSQQSSGVYNEQFF
TGTGCCAGCAGCCAGCAGAGTAGCGGGGTATACAATGAGCAGTTCTTC
>TRBV30|-|-|TRBJ1-4
CAWSHGAGGEKLFF
TGTGCCTGGAGTCACGGGGCGGGTGGTGAAAAACTGTTTTTT
>TRBV11-2|TRBD2|-|TRBJ2-7
CASSPPGRLAGRGEQYF
TGTGCCAGCAGCCCCCCTGGTAGGCTAGCGGGCCGAGGCGAGCAGTACTTC
>TRBV5-1|TRBD2|-|TRBJ2-7
CASSLALASGAYEQYF
TGCGCCAGCAGCTTGGCCTTGGCTAGCGGGGCCTACGAGCAGTACTTC
>TRBV6-5|TRBD2|many|TRBJ2-7
CASSPGGYEQYF
TGTGCCAGCAGCCCCGGGGGGTACGAGCAGTACTTC
>TRBV2|-|-|TRBJ2-2
CASMGFTGPSTGELFF
TGTGCCAGCATGGGCTTTACGGGACCCAGCACCGGGGAGCTGTTTTTT
>TRBV10-1|-|-|TRBJ1-1
CASSGGQGPRWTEAFF
TGCGCCAGCAGTGGCGGCCAGGGGCCTCGTTGGACTGAAGCTTTCTTT
>TRBV6-5|-|-|TRBJ1-3
CASSRAKEITTIYF
TGTGCCAGCAGTCGGGCCAAAGAAATTACCACCATATATTTT
>TRBV18|TRBD2|few|TRBJ2-3
CASSPQGLAGVRADTQYF
TGTGCCAGCTCCCCCCAAGGACTAGCGGGAGTCAGGGCAGATACGCAGTATTTT
>TRBV7-2|TRBD1|-|TRBJ2-7
CASSPFAGQGIGGYF
TGTGCCAGCAGCCCGTTTGCGGGACAGGGTATCGGTGGGTACTTC
>TRBV6-5|TRBD1|-|TRBJ2-7
CASRLTGSYEQYF
TGTGCCAGCAGACTGACAGGGTCCTACGAGCAGTACTTC
>TRBV4-3|-|-|TRBJ2-7
CASSQDRDRVYEQYF
TGCGCCAGCAGCCAAGATAGGGATAGGGTCTACGAGCAGTACTTC
>TRBV28|TRBD1|-|TRBJ1-2
CASPTGEAGGYTF
TGTGCCAGCCCGACAGGGGAGGCTGGCGGCTACACCTTC
>TRBV2|TRBD2|-|TRBJ2-4
CAGTSRRDIQYF
TGTGCCGGGACTAGCCGGAGGGACATTCAGTACTTC
>TRBV5-1|TRBD2|-|TRBJ2-5
CASSPLGLAGETQYF
TGCGCCAGCAGCCCACTGGGACTAGCGGGAGAGACCCAGTACTTC
>TRBV28|-|-|TRBJ2-5
CASSRAQETQYF
TGTGCCAGCAGTCGGGCCCAAGAGACCCAGTACTTC
>TRBV27|-|few|TRBJ2-7
CASSLGWSLEYEQYF
TGTGCCAGCAGTTTGGGGTGGTCCTTAGAGTACGAGCAGTACTTC
>TRBV10-3|-|once|TRBJ2-2
CAISDPPLGHNTGELFF
TGTGCCATCAGTGACCCCCCTTTGGGACACAACACCGGGGAGCTGTTTTTT
>TRBV6-1|-|-|TRBJ1-2
CASSEGEPTVYGYTF
TGTGCCAGCAGTGAAGGGGAGCCCACCGTCTATGGCTACACCTTC
>TRBV7-9|TRBD1|few|TRBJ2-3
CASSLGTGTSTDTQYF
TGTGCCAGCAGCTTAGGGACAGGGACTAGCACAGATACGCAGTATTTT
>TRBV5-8|-|-|TRBJ2-3
CASSLGSGAQTDTQYF
TGTGCCAGCAGCCTGGGCTCTGGGGCGCAGACAGATACGCAGTATTTT
>TRBV5-1|TRBD2|-|TRBJ2-2
CASSLVAGPPNTGELFF
TGCGCCAGCAGCTTGGTAGCGGGCCCTCCCAACACCGGGGAGCTGTTTTTT
>TRBV27|-|-|TRBJ2-7
CASRDSRRTYEQYF
TGTGCCAGCAGGGATAGCAGGCGAACCTACGAGCAGTACTTC
>TRBV5-4|-|-|TRBJ2-3
CASSHLGSRTDTQYF
TGTGCCAGCAGCCACTTGGGGTCTCGCACAGATACGCAGTATTTT
>TRBV7-6|TRBD1|-|TRBJ1-2
CASSFSPGTGHGYTF
TGTGCCAGCAGCTTTTCCCCCGGGACAGGACACGGCTACACCTTC
>TRBV9|TRBD2|once|TRBJ2-7
CASSKSLAGDDEQYF
TGTGCCAGCAGCAAAAGCCTAGCGGGAGATGACGAGCAGTACTTC
>TRBV6-1|TRBD2|-|TRBJ2-5
CASRQTSGRQTQYF
TGTGCCAGCAGACAAACTAGCGGGAGACAGACCCAGTACTTC
>TRBV6-1|-|-|TRBJ1-2
CASSAGTANYGYTF
TGTGCCAGCAGCGCCGGGACGGCTAACTATGGCTACACCTTC
>TRBV18|-|once|TRBJ2-2
CASSLGPLVNTGELFF
TGTGCCAGCTCGCTGGGACCTCTTGTTAACACCGGGGAGCTGTTTTTT
>TRBV11-1|TRBD1|few|TRBJ2-5
CASSSRTGIGSGETQYF
TGTGCCAGCAGCTCCCGGACAGGGATAGGGAGTGGGGAGACCCAGTACTTC
>TRBV2|-|-|TRBJ2-3
CASSDQGLGTDTQYF
TGTGCCAGCAGTGATCAGGGGTTGGGCACAGATACGCAGTATTTT
>TRBV6-4|-|-|TRBJ1-3
CASSASSGNTIYF
TGTGCCAGCAGTGCTTCCTCTGGAAACACCATATATTTT
>TRBV6-1|-|-|TRBJ2-5
CASSAGWETQYF
TGTGCCAGCAGCGCGGGTTGGGAGACCCAGTACTTC
>TRBV28|-|-|TRBJ2-4
CASSLSSGVNIQYF
TGTGCCAGCAGTTTATCGTCGGGAGTTAACATTCAGTACTTC
>TRBV5-1|TRBD2|once|TRBJ2-3
CASSLDPGGTTDTQYF
TGCGCCAGCAGCTTGGACCCGGGAGGTACCACAGATACGCAGTATTTT
>TRBV25-1|-|-|TRBJ2-7
CASSGAGAPYYEQYF
TGTGCCAGCAGTGGGGCCGGGGCACCGTACTACGAGCAGTACTTC
>TRBV4-1|TRBD1|-|TRBJ1-2
CASTKDRVDGYTF
TGCGCCAGCACCAAGGACAGGGTGGATGGCTACACCTTC
>TRBV4-1|TRBD1|-|TRBJ1-3
CASSLGQESDTIYF
TGCGCCAGCAGCCTCGGACAGGAGTCGGACACCATATATTTT
>TRBV4-3|-|-|TRBJ1-2
CASSQDNSRNYGYTF
TGCGCCAGCAGCCAAGATAATTCTCGTAACTATGGCTACACCTTC
>TRBV11-3|TRBD1|-|TRBJ2-2
CASSPGQGFTGELFF
TGTGCCAGCAGCCCGGGACAGGGCTTCACCGGGGAGCTGTTTTTT
>TRBV9|-|-|TRBJ2-7
CASSVEIPPYEQYF
TGTGCCAGCAGCGTAGAGATTCCTCCCTACGAGCAGTACTTC
>TRBV4-3|-|many|TRBJ1-2
CASSQWVGPGRGGYTF
TGCGCCAGCAGCCAGTGGGTGGGCCCGGGTCGTGGCGGCTACACCTTC
>TRBV4-3|TRBD2|-|TRBJ2-1
CASSITSGRQYNEQFF
TGCGCCAGCAGTATTACTAGCGGGAGGCAATACAATGAGCAGTTCTTC
>TRBV5-4|TRBD1|-|TRBJ2-4
CASSSYRGKNIQYF
TGTGCCAGCAGCTCGTACAGGGGCAAAAACATTCAGTACTTC
>TRBV7-9|-|-|TRBJ2-2
CASTLPIGGTGELFF
TGTGCCAGCACCCTCCCCATAGGGGGCACCGGGGAGCTGTTTTTT
>TRBV2|-|-|TRBJ2-3
CAPRAGNTDTQYF
TGTGCCCCCAGGGCAGGGAACACAGATACGCAGTATTTT
>TRBV28|-|-|TRBJ2-5
CASSLREETQYF
TGTGCCAGCAGTTTAAGGGAAGAGACCCAGTACTTC
>TRBV4-1|-|once|TRBJ2-3
CASSLSGPPDTQYF
TGCGCCAGCAGCCTCTCTGGGCCCCCAGATACGCAGTATTTT
>TRBV5-1|TRBD1|-|TRBJ1-2
CASSLVTDRGDYGYTF
TGCGCCAGCAGCTTGGTTACGGACAGGGGAGACTATGGCTACACCTTC